One and the same sample provided the 18 T cell receptor beta chains below, sequenced in a study of T cells after yellow fever vaccination. TCRdb independently ran MiXCR on the 5' RACE reads; one entry per CDR3 protein. Of over 4,000 distinct CDR3 sequences listed, less than 4.5% are singletons. This specimen consisted of PBMCs, either bulk or a sorted T-cell subset (CD4+, CD8+, memory, or dextramer-sorted; not recorded which), obtained 15 days after the yellow fever booster vaccination. These receptors all come from a man aged 25-45 years who received the YFV17D yellow fever vaccine.

This clonotype was recorded many times. The chain employs TRBV20-1 and TRBJ2-7; D may be TRBD2 (5 bases). The V gene's germline CDR1 is DFQATT and CDR2 SNEGSKA (reference sequence). Trimming pared 1 base from V and 4 bases from J, leaving 14 bases between. The CDR3 has 14 residues. The CDR3 loop is CSARASFFGYEQYF. CDR3 in DNA: TGCAGTGCTAGAGCTAGCTTTTTCGGTTACGAGCAGTACTTC.

This clonotype was observed many times. J is TRBJ2-6 and V is TRBV7-6; possibly TRBD1 for D (5 bases). Germline CDR1 is SGHVS and CDR2 is FNYEAQ. The CDR3 has 16 amino acids. Trimming removed 5 bases at V and 1 base at J, with 12 bases between. CDR3 DNA: TGTGCCAGCAGCCCGGCAGGGTTGTCTGGGGCCAACGTCCTGACTTTC. This encodes CASSPAGLSGANVLTF.

This clonotype has a count of ten or more. This chain links TRBV7-2 with TRBJ2-7; 9 positions agree with TRBD1. CDR1 SGHTA and CDR2 FQGNSA come from the germline V gene. V was clipped by 0 bases and J by 2 bases; unmatched bases: 2. This CDR3 has 15 residues. The CDR3 nucleotides are TGTGCCAGCAGCTTAGCGGGACAGGGACCCTACGAGCAGTACTTC. Residues: CASSLAGQGPYEQYF.

At least ten counts were recorded for this clonotype. The chain recombines TRBV6-5 with TRBJ2-7; 8 nucleotides line up with TRBD2. V was clipped by 2 bases and J by 5 bases; unmatched bases: 11. The CDR3 consists of 16 residues. Germline values: CDR1 MNHEY, CDR2 SVGAGI. This CDR3 is CASSYRGSGAFNEQYF. The CDR3, as DNA: TGTGCCAGCAGTTACCGTGGTAGCGGGGCTTTCAACGAGCAGTACTTC.

This clonotype was detected ten times or more. The chain has TRBV5-1 and TRBJ2-5; 9 bases are a match to TRBD2. CDR3 length equals 15 residues. The V and J ends lost 0 bases and 3 bases, in that order; junction bases with no gene match: 3. Germline assignment: CDR1 SGHRS and CDR2 YFSETQ. The CDR3 sequence: CASSLGLAVEETQYF. The DNA of the CDR3 is TGCGCCAGCAGCTTGGGACTAGCGGTCGAAGAGACCCAGTACTTC.

This clonotype rates as medium-sized. This rearrangement joins TRBV28 to TRBJ2-7, with D possibly called TRBD1 or TRBD2 (5 bases each). Per germline, CDR1 MDHEN and CDR2 SYDVKM. There are 13 residues in the CDR3. Trimming left V 11 bases short and J 0 bases short, with 14 bases between. The CDR3: CAARDGISYEQYF. CDR3 bases: TGTGCCGCTAGGGACGGAATCTCCTACGAGCAGTACTTC.

This clonotype has a count of ten or more. This chain links TRBV6-2 or TRBV6-3 with TRBJ1-5; D gene unclear. V dropped 2 bases and J dropped 1 base, with 3 bases sitting between them. The CDR3 extends over 13 amino acids. Germline-derived CDR1 and CDR2 are MNHEY and SVGEGT. CDR3 in amino acids: CASSYGSNQPQHF. CDR3 bases: TGTGCCAGCAGTTACGGGAGCAATCAGCCCCAGCATTTT.

The table lists this clonotype with many counts. The CDR3 here is CSVVPQVNTGELFF. The CDR3 region has the DNA TGCAGCGTTGTTCCACAGGTGAACACCGGGGAGCTGTTTTTT. The chain is built from TRBV29-1 and TRBJ2-2; D possibly corresponds to TRBD1 (5 bases). Germline CDR1 is SQVTM and CDR2 is ANQGSEA. The V end lost 4 bases, the J end lost 1 base, and 10 bases lay between the germline ends. The CDR3 is 14 residues long.

By its share, this clonotype is medium-sized. The chain links TRBV12-3 or TRBV12-4 to TRBJ1-2; the D gene is possibly TRBD1 (6 bases). Between the trimmed V and J ends, which lost 5 bases and 8 bases, there was a span of 18 bases. This CDR3 comprises 14 residues. The CDR3: CASSPTGPRGGYTF. The CDR3 DNA sequence: TGTGCCAGCAGTCCGACAGGCCCTAGGGGAGGCTACACCTTC.

In its sample, this clonotype was seen many times. The rearrangement uses TRBV12-3 or TRBV12-4 and TRBJ2-5; D is possibly TRBD2 (5 bases). The CDR3 consists of 15 residues. The V end lost 5 bases, the J end lost 0 bases, and 13 bases lay between the germline ends. In nucleotides, the CDR3 is TGTGCCAGCAGTCCTAGCTGGGTGAACCAAGAGACCCAGTACTTC. It is translated as CASSPSWVNQETQYF.

The sample holds many counts of this clonotype. The rearrangement joins TRBV5-1 to TRBJ2-1; D ambiguous. Germline CDR1 and CDR2: SGHRS and YFSETQ. This CDR3 region has 12 residues. Trimming stripped 0 bases from V and 8 bases from J, with 6 bases between. CDR3 bases: TGCGCCAGCAGCTTGGCGTTTGATGAGCAGTTCTTC. Amino acid sequence: CASSLAFDEQFF.

This clonotype has at least ten counts. The chain carries TRBV5-1 and TRBJ2-1; TRBD1 matches 9 bases. The CDR3 runs 16 residues. Germline CDR1 reads SGHRS; CDR2 reads YFSETQ. V dropped 3 bases and J dropped 5; count of bases not matched to a gene: 9. The CDR3 is CASSSRRDRADNEQFF. As DNA, the CDR3 is TGCGCCAGCAGCTCCAGGCGGGACAGGGCGGACAATGAGCAGTTCTTC.

There are many counts of this clonotype. The chain joins TRBV7-2 to TRBJ1-5; D is unresolved. This CDR3 is built from 15 residues. Deletions cut 6 bases from V and 2 bases from J, with 14 bases between. Germline V lookup: CDR1 SGHTA, CDR2 FQGNSA. Here the CDR3 reads CASRSSGLGNQPQHF. CDR3 coding DNA: TGTGCCAGCAGGTCTTCGGGGTTAGGCAATCAGCCCCAGCATTTT.

This clonotype was observed many times. The V gene is TRBV14, the J gene TRBJ1-1; the D is unclear. This CDR3 comprises 14 residues. Trimming stripped 2 bases from V and 6 bases from J, with 13 bases between. The germline V gene encodes CDR1 SGHDN and CDR2 FVKESK. The CDR3 nucleotides read TGTGCCAGCAGCCAAACCAGGATGGTAGCTGAAGCTTTCTTT. Translated, it gives CASSQTRMVAEAFF. The whole variable domain, remainder taken from reference TRBV14 and TRBJ1-1, is EAGVTQFPSHSVIEKGQTVTLRCDPISGHDNLYWYRRVMGKEIKFLLHFVKESKQDESGMPNNRFLAERTGGTYSTLKVQPAELEDSGVYFCASSQTRMVAEAFFGQGTRLTVV.

This clonotype is classed as medium-sized. CDR3 in DNA: TGTGCCAGCAGTTTAGCCGGACAGGGGTTTGAGCAGTTCTTC. Protein: CASSLAGQGFEQFF. V usage is TRBV12-3 or TRBV12-4 and J usage is TRBJ2-1; 9 nucleotides agree with TRBD1. This CDR3 contains 14 residues. The junction had 3 bases not matched to a gene; V was cut back by 0 bases and J by 9 bases.

This clonotype was seen many times. The rearrangement joins TRBV11-2 to TRBJ1-2, with D possibly TRBD1 on 6 matching bases. CDR3 length: 13 residues. Germline V lookup: CDR1 SGHAT, CDR2 FQNNGV. Trimming pared 6 bases from V and 8 bases from J, leaving 16 bases between. The CDR3 nucleotides are TGTGCCAGCAGACAGGGCAGTTCTTGGGGCTACACCTTC. The encoded protein is CASRQGSSWGYTF.

Many counts were recorded for this clonotype. The chain has TRBV29-1 and TRBJ2-2; no firm D call. CDR3 length equals 13 residues. CDR1 and CDR2 (germline): SQVTM, ANQGSEA. Trimming left V 6 bases short and J 2 bases short, with 10 bases between. The CDR3 loop is CSVTGLNTGELFF. DNA of the CDR3: TGCAGCGTGACCGGCCTTAACACCGGGGAGCTGTTTTTT.

In this sample, this clonotype is medium-sized (0.01 to 0.1%). The J gene is TRBJ2-1, the V gene TRBV27, with unresolved D. V lost 2 bases and J 2 bases, leaving 7 bases between the germline ends. From germline, CDR1 is MNHEY and CDR2 SMNVEV (reference sequence). The CDR3 is 14 amino acids. The CDR3 nucleotides are TGTGCCAGCAGTTTAGGTGGGGCCTACAATGAGCAGTTCTTC. This sequence encodes CASSLGGAYNEQFF.